The clone carrying this TCR beta chain was recorded only once. Its cognate antigen is unknown. This sample is drawn from a study of long-term antiretroviral therapy in people with HIV. Whole-study results and caveats: Nothing was known about ART adherence, viral resistance or changes in therapy.

V lost 3 bases, J lost 1 base, and 1 base stayed unmatched. Germline V gene sequence: CDR1 MDHEN, CDR2 SYDVKM. The CDR3 has 14 residues. None of the participants with HIV were treated outside the United States. The immunoSEQ assay was v3.0, run at survey level. Method: immunoSEQ multiplex PCR; TCRdb's copy keeps in-frame clones and lacks some. The table has 35,000 to 40,000 clones, about 94% seen once; the top ten hold 3% to 4.5%. The rearrangement joins TRBV28 to TRBJ2-3; 7 bases agree with TRBD2. The specimen was unsorted PBMCs, collected 4.1 years after starting antiretroviral therapy. The TCR sequence derives from a woman aged 50 to 60 with HIV. CDR3 bases: TGTGCCAGCAGTTTCCTAGCGGGCACAGATACGCAGTATTTT. Amino acids: CASSFLAGTDTQYF.